Following are 19 T cell receptor beta chains from one sample sequenced in a study of T cell responses to AZD1222 COVID-19 vaccine. Data came from immunoSEQ multiplex PCR; TCRdb stores just in-frame clones and leaves some out. The sample contains approximately 61,000 clones, 81% of which appear only once. Specimen: peripheral blood, collected 28 days after the second AZD1222 dose. The receptors derive from an adult who received the AZD1222 COVID-19 vaccine.

This clone has only one observation. The chain couples TRBV29-1 to TRBJ2-3, with TRBD1 matching over 7 bases. The CDR3 has 15 residues. With 2 bases clipped from V and 0 bases from J, the junction kept 5 bases outside the gene matches. The germline CDR1 and CDR2 sequences are SQVTM and ANQGSEA. CDR3 in amino acids: CSVEMGQKSTDTQYF. Written as DNA, the CDR3 is TGCAGCGTTGAAATGGGACAGAAAAGCACAGATACGCAGTATTTT.

The V and J genes are TRBV6-6 and TRBJ2-7; 9 bases fit TRBD1. Germline trimming cut 6 bases from V and 3 bases from J; bases unmatched to any gene: 9. The CDR3 has 15 amino acids. Germline CDR1 is MNHNY and CDR2 is SVGAGI (reference sequence). The CDR3 is CASRPDRGKGYEQYF. The DNA of the CDR3 is TGTGCCAGCAGGCCGGACAGGGGAAAAGGCTACGAGCAGTACTTC.

V and J are TRBV30 and TRBJ1-1; D is uncertain. The CDR3 runs to 15 residues. CDR1 and CDR2 (germline): GTSNPN, SVGIG (reference sequence). Trimming cost V 2 bases and J 4 bases, with 17 bases left between them. The CDR3 sequence: CAWSPGPPGSTEAFF. In DNA form, the CDR3 reads TGTGCCTGGAGTCCGGGCCCCCCCGGGAGCACTGAAGCTTTCTTT.

This sequence joins TRBV3-1 (or the pseudogene TRBV3-2) and TRBJ1-2, with a possible D match to TRBD1 (6 bases). The V and J ends lost 4 bases and 4 bases respectively, with 19 bases between them. CDR1 and CDR2 from the germline V gene are LGHDT and YNNKEL (reference sequence). This CDR3 contains 16 residues. The CDR3 loop is CASSRLDSLNFYGYTF. In nucleotides, the CDR3 is TGTGCCAGCAGCCGCTTGGACAGCCTAAACTTCTATGGCTACACCTTC.

This clone came up once. The chain recombines TRBV19 with TRBJ2-1; TRBD1 aligns across 9 bases. The V and J ends lost 4 bases and 5 bases, in that order; junction bases with no gene match: 9. Germline values: CDR1 LNHDA, CDR2 SQIVND (reference sequence). CDR3 length equals 16 residues. The DNA for the CDR3 is TGTGCCAGTAGTACGTTGGGAGGACAGGGGAACAATGAGCAGTTCTTC. Translation: CASSTLGGQGNNEQFF. The full variable domain, its missing parts supplied by reference TRBV19 and TRBJ2-1, is DGGITQSPKYLFRKEGQNVTLSCEQNLNHDAMYWYRQDPGQGLRLIYYSQIVNDFQKGDIAEGYSVSREKKESFPLTVTSAQKNPTAFYLCASSTLGGQGNNEQFFGPGTRLTVL.

The chain uses TRBV28 and TRBJ2-2; D is perhaps TRBD1 (6 bases). The CDR3 extends over 15 amino acids. CDR1 is MDHEN and CDR2 is SYDVKM in the germline V gene. The V gene lost 3 bases and the J gene lost 4 bases, with 12 bases spanning the gap. The CDR3 coding sequence is TGTGCCAGCAGTTTTTCCAGGGGACCCACCGGGGAGCTGTTTTTT. Residues: CASSFSRGPTGELFF.

CDR3 DNA sequence: TGTGCCAGCAGTCTCACGGCTAGCGCCTCCTACGAGCAGTACTTC. Protein: CASSLTASASYEQYF. The rearrangement uses TRBV3-1 (or the pseudogene TRBV3-2) and TRBJ2-7; TRBD2 is a possible D gene (6 bases). The CDR3 has 15 amino acids. V dropped 6 bases and J dropped 0 bases, with 15 bases sitting between them. CDR1 is LGHDT and CDR2 is YNNKEL in the germline V gene (reference sequence).

This clone showed up just a few times. DNA for the CDR3: TGTGCCAGCAGCCCACTAGCGTCTGGCACAGATACGCAGTATTTT. As protein: CASSPLASGTDTQYF. This chain uses TRBV28 with TRBJ2-3; 7 bases match TRBD2. V lost 6 bases and J lost 1; bases outside the gene matches: 7. This CDR3 region has 15 residues. The germline gives CDR1 MDHEN, CDR2 SYDVKM.

J is TRBJ2-2 and V is TRBV7-8, with no clear D. Per the germline V gene, CDR1 is SGHVS and CDR2 is FQNEAQ. Trimming took off 5 bases at V and 5 bases at J, with 9 bases between the two ends. The CDR3 sequence is 13 residues long. CDR3 protein: CASSKSRTGELFF. The DNA for the CDR3 is TGTGCCAGCAGCAAAAGCAGGACCGGGGAGCTGTTTTTT.

CDR3 in amino acids: CASLRQGGVNTEAFF. In DNA, the CDR3 is TGTGCCAGCTTACGACAGGGGGGTGTGAACACTGAAGCTTTCTTT. The rearrangement links TRBV7-9 to TRBJ1-1, with 9 bases fitting TRBD1. Germline CDR1 and CDR2: SEHNR and FQNEAQ (reference sequence). There are 15 residues in the CDR3. V shed 8 bases, J shed 0 bases, and the junction held 7 bases outside the gene matches.

The chain has TRBV7-9 and TRBJ2-1, with 8 positions matching TRBD2. The CDR3 is 15 amino acids. The junction had 10 bases not matched to a gene; V was cut back by 5 bases and J by 7 bases. The V gene's germline CDR1 is SEHNR and CDR2 FQNEAQ (reference sequence). CDR3 DNA sequence: TGTGCCAGCAGCCCAAATAGGCGGGAGGTGAATGAGCAGTTCTTC. Translation: CASSPNRREVNEQFF.

The CDR3 sequence: CASSSSRQEQYF. The CDR3 bases are TGTGCCAGCAGTTCATCGCGACAGGAGCAGTACTTC. The chain is built from TRBV6-6 and TRBJ2-7; possibly TRBD1 for D (5 bases). Germline lookup yields CDR1 MNHNY and CDR2 SVGAGI (reference sequence). CDR3 length: 12 residues. V was shortened by 4 bases and J by 7 bases, with 11 bases between the two germline ends.

The rearrangement links TRBV28 to TRBJ1-4; the match to TRBD1 covers 7 bases. The CDR3 contains 15 residues. The V gene's germline CDR1 is MDHEN and CDR2 SYDVKM. J gave up 6 bases and V 3 bases, and 7 bases lay outside the gene matches. CDR3 nucleotide sequence: TGTGCCAGCAGTTTCCTGACAGGGTTACATGAAAAACTGTTTTTT. Its protein product is CASSFLTGLHEKLFF.

This clone has just a few counts. This chain joins TRBV5-1 and TRBJ1-3; the D gene is possibly TRBD1 (6 bases). Trimming took off 0 bases at V and 4 bases at J, with 11 bases between the two ends. The CDR3 extends over 15 amino acids. The germline V gene has CDR1 SGHRS and CDR2 YFSETQ. This CDR3 is CASSLAGTWGNTIYF. The CDR3 DNA reads TGCGCCAGCAGCTTGGCCGGGACATGGGGAAACACCATATATTTT.

The rearrangement joins TRBV5-6 to TRBJ2-2; 8 bases fit TRBD2. The trim removed 4 bases at V and 0 bases at J, leaving 8 bases unmatched. The V gene's germline CDR1 is SGHDT and CDR2 YYEEEE. The length of the CDR3 is 17 residues. The CDR3 nucleotides are TGTGCCAGCAGCCCCGCTGGACTAGCAGCGAACACCGGGGAGCTGTTTTTT. Translation gives CASSPAGLAANTGELFF.

The V and J genes are TRBV7-9 and TRBJ2-2; TRBD2 agrees at 10 bases. V gave up 6 bases and J gave up 1 base; unmatched junction bases: 8. The CDR3 spans 17 residues. Germline values: CDR1 SEHNR, CDR2 FQNEAQ (reference sequence). In DNA, the CDR3 is TGTGCCAGCAGATACGGTAGCGGGGGGAAGAACACCGGGGAGCTGTTTTTT. It is translated as CASRYGSGGKNTGELFF.

This chain links TRBV20-1 with TRBJ2-7; TRBD2 agrees at 13 bases. Germline V gives CDR1 DFQATT, CDR2 SNEGSKA (reference sequence). The CDR3 sequence is 15 residues long. V lost 3 bases to trimming and J lost 6 bases; unmatched junction nucleotides: 8. The CDR3 reads CSASQLAGGPGEQYF. In DNA, the CDR3 is TGCAGTGCTAGTCAACTAGCGGGAGGGCCGGGCGAGCAGTACTTC.

The CDR3 here is CASSPAGTGALNTEAFF. The CDR3 DNA is TGTGCCAGCAGTCCAGCCGGGACAGGGGCTCTGAACACTGAAGCTTTCTTT. The genes are TRBV27 and TRBJ1-1, with 10 bases fitting TRBD1. Losses at the gene ends were 5 bases for V and 0 bases for J; bases not matched to a gene: 9. Germline assignment: CDR1 MNHEY and CDR2 SMNVEV (reference sequence). This CDR3 is built from 17 residues.

The chain links TRBV15 to TRBJ1-5, with 7 bases that match TRBD1. Germline trimming cut 1 base from V and 2 bases from J; bases unmatched to any gene: 5. Germline V gives CDR1 LNHNV, CDR2 YYDKDF (reference sequence). The length of the CDR3 is 16 residues. The CDR3 DNA reads as TGTGCCACCAGCAGAGCAACAGGGGTGGGCAATCAGCCCCAGCATTTT. This codes for CATSRATGVGNQPQHF.